The rows below give T cell receptor beta chains drawn from one sample of a study of CD8+ T cells in alopecia areata. TCRdb's copy holds only in-frame clones and misses some; the assay was immunoSEQ multiplex PCR. This sample yields hundreds of thousands of clones, of which about 60% are seen a single time; 0.9% to 0.95% belongs to the top ten. This specimen consisted of CD4+ T cells sorted from blood, obtained around week 53, from a patient treated with tofacitinib. These receptors originate from a human donor with alopecia areata. The CDR3 runs from the conserved cysteine through the conserved F or W. The order of the fields is J gene, V gene, clone size, D gene, CDR3 DNA, CDR3 protein. A D gene is named only where the DNA matches it firmly. The listing skips clone size in some rows; elsewhere it reads once, few, many or a size class.

>TRBJ1-4|TRBV30|.|TRBD1
TGTGCCTGGAGCCGACAGGGACTTAATGAAAAACTGTTTTTT
CAWSRQGLNEKLFF
>TRBJ1-6|TRBV6-5|.|.
TGTGCCAGCAGGGGGGGACCCCGTTCACCCCTCCACTTT
CASRGGPRSPLHF
>TRBJ2-3|TRBV7-7|.|.
TGTGCTAGCAGCTTAGCTGGCTCAGATACGCAGTATTTT
CASSLAGSDTQYF
>TRBJ2-7|TRBV29-1|.|.
TGCAGCGTTGAACAAATCTACGAGCAGTACTTC
CSVEQIYEQYF
>TRBJ1-3|TRBV30|.|.
TGTGCCTCGACCGTCTCTGGAAACACCATATATTTT
CASTVSGNTIYF
>TRBJ1-2|TRBV6-5|once|.
TGTGCCAGCAGTACCAGGGAGGAGGGCTACACCTTC
CASSTREEGYTF
>TRBJ1-5|TRBV6-1|.|.
TGTGCCAGCAGTGAGGGGAAAGATCAGCCCCAGCATTTT
CASSEGKDQPQHF
>TRBJ1-4|TRBV30|.|.
TGTGCCTGGAGCCTAAACCTCGGCCCCCGCGGGGAAAAACTGTTTTTT
CAWSLNLGPRGEKLFF
>TRBJ1-5|TRBV7-9|.|TRBD1
TGTGCCAGCAGTACCGGGACAGGGGGATTTGAGCCCCAGCATTTT
CASSTGTGGFEPQHF
>TRBJ2-7|TRBV5-1|.|.
TGCGCCAGCAGCCCGGACGTCTACGAGCAGTACTTC
CASSPDVYEQYF
>TRBJ1-1|TRBV7-9|few|TRBD1
TGTGCCAGCAGCCTAGACAGGGCGATGAACACTGAAGCTTTCTTT
CASSLDRAMNTEAFF
>TRBJ1-6|TRBV7-9|.|.
TGTGCCAGCAGCTTCGAGGAATCACCCCTCCACTTT
CASSFEESPLHF
>TRBJ1-6|TRBV30|.|.
TGTGCCTGGAGTGTCAGGAAAACCTATAATTCACCCCTCCACTTT
CAWSVRKTYNSPLHF
>TRBJ2-3|TRBV29-1|few|.
TGCAGCGGTGGGGACCGCGGGCTCAATACGCAGTATTTT
CSGGDRGLNTQYF
>TRBJ2-5|TRBV4-2|.|.
TGTGCCAGCAGCCAAGTTTCTAGCTTTGAAGAGACCCAGTACTTC
CASSQVSSFEETQYF
>TRBJ2-3|TRBV29-1|.|.
TGCAGCGCTGATCCCCTGCATACGCAGTATTTT
CSADPLHTQYF
>TRBJ1-5|TRBV5-6|.|.
TGTGCCAGCAGCGCCGGGGCAAACCCTCAGCCCCAGCATTTT
CASSAGANPQPQHF
>TRBJ2-1|TRBV10-3|.|TRBD2
TGTGCCATCAGTGACGTAGTGCGGGGGGCCACCAATGAGCAGTTCTTC
CAISDVVRGATNEQFF
>TRBJ2-7|TRBV7-2|.|TRBD2
TGTGCCAGCAGCAAGAGGACTAGCGGTACCTACGAGCAGTACTTC
CASSKRTSGTYEQYF
>TRBJ2-2|TRBV25-1|.|TRBD1
TGTGCCAGTACCGGGACAGGGGGCCTCGGGGGTACCGGGGAGCTGTTTTTT
CASTGTGGLGGTGELFF
>TRBJ1-2|TRBV5-6|.|.
TGTGCCAGCAACACCCCCTTCGGTCCGTCGAACTATGGCTACACCTTC
CASNTPFGPSNYGYTF
>TRBJ1-6|TRBV14|.|.
TGTGCCAGCAGCCCGACAGCTCCAGGGGTAAATTCACCCCTCCACTTT
CASSPTAPGVNSPLHF
>TRBJ1-5|TRBV7-6|.|TRBD1
TGTGCCAGCAGCAGGAGACAGGGCGGCAATCAGCCCCAGCATTTT
CASSRRQGGNQPQHF
>TRBJ2-7|TRBV30|once|.
TGTGCCTGGAGTCCCCTAGGCCAGGGAGGCGAGCAGTACTTC
CAWSPLGQGGEQYF
>TRBJ1-3|TRBV11-2|.|TRBD1
TGTGCCAGCAGAGGGACAGAGAGCTCTGGAAACACCATATATTTT
CASRGTESSGNTIYF
>TRBJ1-3|TRBV29-1|.|.
TGCAGCGTTGGACAAAGCTCTGGAAACACCATATATTTT
CSVGQSSGNTIYF
>TRBJ2-7|TRBV5-1|.|TRBD1
TGCGCCAGCAGCCCGAAGTCCGGGACAGGGCCCTACGAGCAGTACTTC
CASSPKSGTGPYEQYF
>TRBJ1-6|TRBV29-1|.|.
TGCAGCGCACGGAGTCCGGGTTCACCCCTCCACTTT
CSARSPGSPLHF
>TRBJ2-7|TRBV7-2|few|.
TGTGCCAGCAGCTTAGCGAAACACGAGCAGTACTTC
CASSLAKHEQYF
>TRBJ1-1|TRBV5-4|.|TRBD1
TGTGCCAGCAGCTTGAAACAGGGGGAAAACACTGAAGCTTTCTTT
CASSLKQGENTEAFF
>TRBJ1-4|TRBV25-1|.|.
TGTGCCAGCAGTGAGGGGTTTGAAAAACTGTTTTTT
CASSEGFEKLFF
>TRBJ2-1|TRBV29-1|.|.
TGCAGCGTTGAAGGTTCCGCGGGGCTCAATGAGCAGTTCTTC
CSVEGSAGLNEQFF
>TRBJ1-1|TRBV5-6|once|TRBD1
TGTGCCAGCAGTCTTCCCCCTGGACAGGGGAACACTGAAGCTTTCTTT
CASSLPPGQGNTEAFF
>TRBJ1-1|TRBV18|.|.
TGTGCCAGCTCACGAAGGGGGGGCACTGAAGCTTTCTTT
CASSRRGGTEAFF
>TRBJ2-7|TRBV10-3|.|TRBD1
TGTGCCACCCGGACAGGGACACCCTACGAGCAGTACTTC
CATRTGTPYEQYF
>TRBJ1-1|TRBV6-5|once|.
TGTGCCAGCAGTTACGCTCCCCAGCGGGGCAAAGCTTTCTTT
CASSYAPQRGKAFF
>TRBJ2-7|TRBV7-8|.|.
TGTGCCAGCAGCTTATTGAGGATTCCTTACGAGCAGTACTTC
CASSLLRIPYEQYF